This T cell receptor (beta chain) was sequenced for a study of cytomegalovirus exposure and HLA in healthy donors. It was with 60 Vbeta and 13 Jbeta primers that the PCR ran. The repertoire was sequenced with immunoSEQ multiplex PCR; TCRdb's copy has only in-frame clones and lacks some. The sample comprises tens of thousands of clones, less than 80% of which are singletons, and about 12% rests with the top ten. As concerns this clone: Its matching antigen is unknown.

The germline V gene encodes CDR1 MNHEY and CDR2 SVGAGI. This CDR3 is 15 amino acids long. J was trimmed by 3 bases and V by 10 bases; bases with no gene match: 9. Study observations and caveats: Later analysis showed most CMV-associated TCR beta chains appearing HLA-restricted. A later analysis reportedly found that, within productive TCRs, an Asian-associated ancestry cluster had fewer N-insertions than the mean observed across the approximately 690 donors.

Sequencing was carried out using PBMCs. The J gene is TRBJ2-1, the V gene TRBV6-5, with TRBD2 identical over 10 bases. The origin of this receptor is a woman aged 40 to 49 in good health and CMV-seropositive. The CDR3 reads CATTVSGGFYNEQFF. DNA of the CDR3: TGTGCCACAACCGTTAGCGGGGGGTTCTACAATGAGCAGTTCTTC.